A selection of T cell receptor beta chains follows, all from one sample in a study of radiotherapy plus CTLA-4 blockade in lung cancer. Clones were read by immunoSEQ multiplex PCR, and TCRdb kept only the in-frame ones, dropping some. The sample holds around 71,000 clones, approximately 79% seen once. The sample was peripheral blood, taken from a patient treated with radiotherapy plus ipilimumab. The receptors here all came from a human donor with non-small cell lung cancer whose response to radiotherapy plus ipilimumab could not be evaluated. Some clones in this sample may be carry-over from other donors' samples. CDR3s include the opening cysteine and the closing phenylalanine or tryptophan. D genes are given only for firm matches. Size values are once, few and many counts, or a class for expanded clones, and some rows have none.

D	J	V	size	DNA	CDR3
.	TRBJ2-5	TRBV29-1	once	TGCAGCGTTGAAAGAACTAGGGCCTCGGAGACCCAGTACTTC	CSVERTRASETQYF
TRBD2	TRBJ2-5	TRBV5-6	.	TGTGCCAGCACCCTGACGGGGGGGACCCAGTACTTC	CASTLTGGTQYF
TRBD2	TRBJ2-1	TRBV30	.	TGTGCCTGGCGTCCTTCCCACGGACTAGCGGGGGGACCCGGCGGCGATGAGCAGTTCTTC	CAWRPSHGLAGGPGGDEQFF
.	TRBJ2-1	TRBV7-2	.	TGTGCCAGCAGCTTAGGAGACTACAATGAGCAGTTCTTC	CASSLGDYNEQFF
TRBD1	TRBJ1-2	TRBV6-1	.	TGTGCCAGCAGTGATGCGACAGGGGCGGGCTACACCTTC	CASSDATGAGYTF
TRBD1	TRBJ2-2	TRBV11-3	.	TGTGCCAGCAGCTTAAGGGGGCGCGACACCGGGGAGCTGTTTTTT	CASSLRGRDTGELFF
TRBD1	TRBJ1-4	TRBV7-9	.	TGTGCCAGCAGCTTAGGTATAGGGGGCAGAGCTAATGAAAAACTGTTTTTT	CASSLGIGGRANEKLFF
.	TRBJ1-3	TRBV19	few	TGTGCCAGTAGTAAACACTCTGGAAACACCATATATTTT	CASSKHSGNTIYF
TRBD1	TRBJ2-5	TRBV28	few	TGTGCCAGCAGTTTTTCCGGACAGGGAGTCCTCGGGGAGACCCAGTACTTC	CASSFSGQGVLGETQYF
TRBD1	TRBJ1-2	TRBV30	.	TGTGCAGAGGGTGGGCAGGGGGCAATCAACTTCCATGGCTACACCTTC	CAEGGQGAINFHGYTF
.	TRBJ1-1	TRBV27	once	TGTGCCAGCAGTTTACAGGGGTTCACTGAAGCTTTCTTT	CASSLQGFTEAFF
TRBD2	TRBJ2-3	TRBV7-2	few	TGTGCCAGCAGCCCCCGAGACGGGGGGGCGGGGACAGATACGCAGTATTTT	CASSPRDGGAGTDTQYF
.	TRBJ1-2	TRBV6-1	.	TGTGCCAGCAGTCGAACAGGGCTACTCGCCTATGGCTACACCTTC	CASSRTGLLAYGYTF
TRBD1	TRBJ1-2	TRBV27	once	TGTGCCAGCAGTCCGTCGAGACAGGGGGAGGGTGGAAATGGCTACACCTTC	CASSPSRQGEGGNGYTF
TRBD1	TRBJ2-1	TRBV29-1	.	TGCAGCGTTGGGGGACAGGTGCTATACAATGAGCAGTTCTTC	CSVGGQVLYNEQFF
.	TRBJ1-2	TRBV6-5	.	TGTGCCAGCAGTTACTCGGGGAGCCCTCGGGGCTACACCTTC	CASSYSGSPRGYTF
TRBD1	TRBJ2-7	TRBV7-9	.	TGTGCCAGCAGCAGCTGGGGGGGACAGGGGGCTCACGAGCAGTACTTC	CASSSWGGQGAHEQYF
.	TRBJ1-6	TRBV6-1	.	TGTGCCAGCAGTGAATCCACAGGGCTTTCACCCCTCCACTTT	CASSESTGLSPLHF
TRBD1	TRBJ1-1	TRBV7-2	.	TGTGCCAGCAGCCGGGACAGGGGAACTGAAGCTTTCTTT	CASSRDRGTEAFF
.	TRBJ2-6	TRBV4-2	.	TGTGCCAGCAGCCACCCCGTGAGCCTCGACAGATTCTACTCTGGGGCCAACGTCCTGACTTTC	CASSHPVSLDRFYSGANVLTF
.	TRBJ1-1	TRBV4-2	few	TGTGCCAGCAGCCAAGATCTGATGGGCGACACTGAAGCTTTCTTT	CASSQDLMGDTEAFF
.	TRBJ1-3	TRBV28	.	TGTGCCAGCAGTTTCCCCACGGGACAACGAAACACCATATATTTT	CASSFPTGQRNTIYF
TRBD1	TRBJ1-5	TRBV7-2	once	TGTGCCAGCAGCTTAGGACAGGGTGGAACTCAGCCCCAGCATTTT	CASSLGQGGTQPQHF
TRBD1	TRBJ2-4	TRBV9	.	TGTGCCAGCAGCTTCGGGACAGGGGACATTCAGTACTTC	CASSFGTGDIQYF
.	TRBJ1-1	TRBV18	few	TGTGCCAGCTCACCATGGCGGGGGTTGGCGAACACTGAAGCTTTCTTT	CASSPWRGLANTEAFF
TRBD1	TRBJ1-1	TRBV4-3	.	TGCGCCAGCAGCCAAGGGGGGACAGGGGTTACTGAAGCTTTCTTT	CASSQGGTGVTEAFF
.	TRBJ2-2	TRBV18	once	TGTGCCAGCTCACCACCTTCCAGGGTTACCGGGGAGCTGTTTTTT	CASSPPSRVTGELFF
.	TRBJ2-5	TRBV4-1	.	TGCGCCAGCAGCCAACAGGCTCAAGAGACCCAGTACTTC	CASSQQAQETQYF
TRBD1	TRBJ1-5	TRBV2	once	TGTGCCAGCAGCACCCGCTTGGGACAGCTTAATAGCAATCAGCCCCAGCATTTT	CASSTRLGQLNSNQPQHF
TRBD1	TRBJ1-2	TRBV5-1	.	TGCGCCAGCAGCTTGAACTCCGGACAGGGCCATGGCTACACCTTC	CASSLNSGQGHGYTF
.	TRBJ1-5	TRBV6-5	once	TGTGCCAGCAGAAAAGGGGTAGGCAATCAGCCCCAGCATTTT	CASRKGVGNQPQHF
TRBD1	TRBJ2-7	TRBV15	.	TGTGCCACCAGAGAAGGGACAGGGCCTTCCTACGAGCAGTACTTC	CATREGTGPSYEQYF
.	TRBJ2-3	TRBV27	.	TGTGCCAGCAGTTCCTCAGGCAGGGGTGGTGATACGCAGTATTTT	CASSSSGRGGDTQYF
.	TRBJ1-1	TRBV11-3	.	TGTGCCAGCAGCTACGGAGGTATGAACACTGAAGCTTTCTTT	CASSYGGMNTEAFF
.	TRBJ2-7	TRBV11-2	.	TGTGCCAGCAGCTTGGGGGGTAGCTCCTACGAGCAGTACTTC	CASSLGGSSYEQYF
TRBD1	TRBJ2-7	TRBV28	once	TGTGCCAGCAGTTTCCCCGGACAGGGCGACTACGAGCAGTACTTC	CASSFPGQGDYEQYF
.	TRBJ1-1	TRBV18	once	TGTGCCAGCTCACCCGGGGGGGGATGGACTGAAGCTTTCTTT	CASSPGGGWTEAFF
.	TRBJ2-2	TRBV5-1	once	TGCGCCAGCACCACCACAGCGGACCACACCGGGGAGCTGTTTTTT	CASTTTADHTGELFF
TRBD1	TRBJ2-1	TRBV29-1	.	TGCAGCGTTGACCGGGGACAGGGCTATGGGAATGAGCAGTTCTTC	CSVDRGQGYGNEQFF
TRBD2	TRBJ2-3	TRBV4-2	.	TGTGCCAGCAGCCCAACTAGCGGGGGGGCGTGGGATACGCAGTATTTT	CASSPTSGGAWDTQYF
TRBD1	TRBJ1-5	TRBV5-1	few	TGCGCCAGCAGCCCAGAATTCTCAGAGGGGGCAGGGGATCAGCCCCAGCATTTT	CASSPEFSEGAGDQPQHF
TRBD1	TRBJ1-1	TRBV29-1	.	TGCAGCGTTGCGGGACAGGGTGAAGCTTTCTTT	CSVAGQGEAFF
.	TRBJ1-6	TRBV27	.	TGTGCCAGCAGTTTGGGGGAGGGCCTTAATTCACCCCTCCACTTT	CASSLGEGLNSPLHF
TRBD1	TRBJ1-6	TRBV27	.	TGTGCCAGCAGTTCAACAGGGGCGGGGACCCTCCACTTT	CASSSTGAGTLHF
.	TRBJ1-6	TRBV11-3	.	TGTGCCAGCAGCTTAGGTGGAGGGGTAAATTCACCCCTCCACTTT	CASSLGGGVNSPLHF
.	TRBJ2-1	TRBV5-6	.	TGTGCCAGCAGCTTGGCCGCGCGTAGCTCCTACAATGAGCAGTTCTTC	CASSLAARSSYNEQFF
TRBD1	TRBJ2-6	TRBV5-6	.	TGTGCCAGCAGAGCCGGGACAGGGGGAAGTGGGGCCAACGTCCTGACTTTC	CASRAGTGGSGANVLTF
.	TRBJ1-3	TRBV9	.	TGTGCCAGCAGCGGAGAGACAGCACATTCTGGAAACACCATATATTTT	CASSGETAHSGNTIYF
TRBD1	TRBJ1-2	TRBV6-6	few	TGTGCCAGCAGTCAGGGGACAGGGCACGGCTACACCTTC	CASSQGTGHGYTF
TRBD1	TRBJ2-7	TRBV9	few	TGTGCCAGCAGCGGCGACAGGGACGAGCAGTACTTC	CASSGDRDEQYF
.	TRBJ2-7	TRBV27	.	TGTGCCAGCAGTCTCGGCTACCGAACGGGATGGAGACTCTACGAGCAGTACTTC	CASSLGYRTGWRLYEQYF
.	TRBJ1-5	TRBV2	.	TGTGCCAGCCAAGGACAGAGCAATCAGCCCCAGCATTTT	CASQGQSNQPQHF
.	TRBJ1-6	TRBV28	many	TGTGCCAGCAGTTTTGCAGGGGCTAGTTCACCCCTCCACTTT	CASSFAGASSPLHF
TRBD1	TRBJ1-1	TRBV11-2	once	TGTGCCAGCAGCTTACAGGGGGCGAACACTGAAGCTTTCTTT	CASSLQGANTEAFF
TRBD1	TRBJ1-1	TRBV5-1	once	TGCGCCAGCAGCTTTGACAGGGTGAGGAACACTGAAGCTTTCTTT	CASSFDRVRNTEAFF
.	TRBJ2-2	TRBV18	.	TGTGCCAGCTCCCTAAACACCGGGGAGCTGTTTTTT	CASSLNTGELFF